This T cell receptor (beta chain) was obtained from a study of read filtering for tumor transcriptome and immune sequencing. Study-wide background: The cohort had roughly 16 men and 14 women aged roughly 47 to 80, mean about 72 years.

Per germline, CDR1 SQVTM and CDR2 ANQGSEA. The CDR3 is made up of 13 amino acids. This clonotype is medium-sized by share. Its specificity is not known. One end of the junction does not line up with germline, which may come from a read error. From around 440 ng of RNA, a library with molecular barcoded alpha/delta and beta/gamma adaptors was made. TCRdb independently ran MiXCR on the reads; one entry per CDR3 protein. In the table there are about 2,500 distinct CDR3 sequences, under 80% of which are singletons. Study-level points and caveats: Without single-read clonotypes, shared clonotype proportions correlated more between IR-seq and RNA-seq. The sorted CD138-negative fraction was a mixed bone marrow immune population, not purified T cells. In IR-seq, single-read clonotypes were about 81.9% of clonotypes but approximately 3.2% of reads.

Sample: a population of CD138-negative cells sorted from bone marrow. The chain couples TRBV29-1 to TRBJ2-3, with D unclear. This receptor was identified in a donor at least 40 years old with multiple myeloma. This table probably holds off-target reads from a library built for another chain. The CDR3 DNA is TGCAGCGGTGAAGAGGCTAGTGCAGATACGCAGTATTTT. Translation: CSGEEASADTQYF.